This T cell receptor (beta chain) was observed in a study of Tregs in tolerant kidney transplant recipients (dated 2019 in TCRdb). Study-level background: The study applied TCRbeta sequencing to find donor-specific regulatory T cells before combined kidney and bone marrow transplantation and then followed those same cells after transplant. Several methods of expanding Tregs specific for an allogeneic donor were compared by TCRbeta repertoire sequencing in 3 healthy controls. What the study reported, not specific to this receptor: Although technical replication error seemed to be minimal, the question of biological reproducibility was not addressed directly. The study was limited by small patient numbers, and the findings need validation in larger populations and under other immunosuppression protocols. Expanding Tregs with activated donor B cells appeared to identify the most biologically relevant and donor-specific TCRbeta repertoire.

V is shortened by 0 bases, J by 6 bases, and the region joining them spans 14 bases. Including cysteine and phenylalanine, the CDR3 has 14 amino acids. Just the 42-base CDR3 DNA is kept, in frame starting at base 1. For CDR1 and CDR2, the germline V gene (reference sequence) lists GTSNPN and SVGIG. Regarding this clone: The antigen this receptor binds is unknown. Base quality data are lacking; no much larger clone is found one base away.

Thawed PBMCs were FACS-sorted into unstimulated Tregs (CD4+CD25+CD127-), CD4+ non-Tregs (CD4+CD25-), CD4 cells and CD8 cells. Healthy control blood was obtained either as purchased buffy coats or from healthy volunteers. Healthy control blood was processed to PBMCs by Ficoll density gradient and cryopreserved, and patient PBMCs were collected before and after transplant. Genomic DNA was extracted from sorted cells with the QIAGEN DNeasy Blood and Tissue Kit for TCRbeta CDR3 sequencing. High-throughput TCRbeta CDR3 sequencing, which included PCR amplification with bias correction and internal controls, was done commercially through immunoSEQ. As for the authors' bioinformatics: Unique productive TCRbeta sequences were defined by CDR3 nucleotide sequence when primers matched and otherwise by CDR3 amino acid sequence together with Vbeta and Jbeta genes. To correct for sorting error, sequences found in more than one sorted population at a frequency ratio of 2:1 or less were discarded, and the remaining shared sequences were assigned to the population with the higher frequency. A sequence counted as donor-reactive if, in CFSE-low cells, the sequence had a frequency of at least 0.01% and was expanded at least 5-fold compared with unstimulated cells. Repertoire divergence was quantified by Jensen-Shannon divergence calculated from the top 100 TCRbeta sequences ranked by frequency. For any sample with multiple sequencing runs, sorting error was corrected in each run separately before the runs were pooled. Here the immuneACCESS table is served through TCRdb, limited to in-frame sequences with V and J called. Missing clones are a known gap in these copies; in checked studies unresolved V genes cover under half, and the rest lacks a known reason. V and J calls plus clone size are reproduced from that table; the DNA served to infer D and trimming. The sample table lists under 300,000 clones, approximately 84% of them with a count of one. In total, the top ten clones hold 0.64% of the sample.

The sequence joins TRBV30 to TRBJ1-2; the D gene is perhaps TRBD1, on 5 matching bases. This sequence originates from a human donor in good health. The sample taken for sequencing was CD4+ T cells from blood. The DNA sequence follows: TGTGCCTGGAGTGTACTGGAGACAGTCAATGGCTACACCTTC. Translated, it reads CAWSVLETVNGYTF. With all but the CDR3 taken from the reference TRBV30 and TRBJ1-2 genes, the full variable domain is: SQTIHQWPATLVQPVGSPLSLECTVEGTSNPNLYWYRQAAGRGLQLLFYSVGIGQISSEVPQNLSASRPQDRQFILSSKKLLLSDSGFYLCAWSVLETVNGYTFGSGTRLTVV.